A single sample is the source of the 26 T cell receptor beta chains below, sequenced in a study of blood T cell repertoires in COVID-19. Measured with immunoSEQ multiplex PCR; TCRdb has only the in-frame clones, and not every one. Of around 63,000 clones in the sample, about 80% are singletons; the top ten hold around 32%. The sample comprised peripheral blood. Receptor source: a human donor in a cohort sampled during active COVID-19.

The J gene is TRBJ1-2, the V gene TRBV5-4; 8 bases are a match to TRBD1. Germline V gene data show CDR1 as SGHNT and CDR2 as YYREEE (reference sequence). The CDR3 spans 15 residues. V was clipped by 6 bases and J by 2 bases; unmatched bases: 9. The CDR3: CASTGGQGKNYGYTF. For the CDR3, the DNA is TGTGCCAGCACCGGAGGACAGGGTAAGAACTATGGCTACACCTTC.

J is TRBJ2-1 and V is TRBV9; TRBD2 aligns across 11 bases. The V segment lost 4 bases and the J segment 0 bases; nucleotides outside the gene matches: 3. Germline-derived CDR1 and CDR2 are SGDLS and YYNGEE. This CDR3 is built from 16 residues. The chain's CDR3 is CASSQGLAASYNEQFF. DNA for the CDR3: TGTGCCAGCAGCCAGGGACTAGCGGCCTCCTACAATGAGCAGTTCTTC.

This clone appeared a single time. The J gene is TRBJ1-1, the V gene TRBV15; 10 bases align to TRBD1. This CDR3 spans 18 amino acids. Germline V CDR1 and CDR2: LNHNV, YYDKDF (reference sequence). V was clipped by 1 base and J by 2 bases; unmatched bases: 10. The CDR3 DNA sequence: TGTGCCACCAGCAGAGGACAGGGGGCACGAGGGCCAAACACTGAAGCTTTCTTT. Protein: CATSRGQGARGPNTEAFF.

CDR3: CASSLAGETRPYNEQFF. The CDR3 nucleotides read TGTGCCAGCAGCTTAGCTGGGGAGACTAGACCTTACAATGAGCAGTTCTTC. This rearrangement joins TRBV11-3 to TRBJ2-1; TRBD2 is a possible D gene (6 bases). The V end was cut by 1 base, the J end by 4 bases, with 17 bases between. The CDR3 spans 17 residues. In germline, CDR1 is SGHNT, CDR2 YENEEA.

The J gene is TRBJ1-2, the V gene TRBV6-5; a possible D gene is TRBD1 (5 bases). V dropped 5 bases and J dropped 8 bases, with 21 bases sitting between them. CDR3 size: 15 residues. Germline V gives CDR1 MNHEY, CDR2 SVGAGI. CDR3 DNA sequence: TGTGCCAGCAGTCCCCAACCAGGGCAGGGAAGCGGCTACACCTTC. Its translation is CASSPQPGQGSGYTF.

The chain joins TRBV15 to TRBJ2-2; TRBD1 agrees at 8 bases. This CDR3 is 16 amino acids long. V gave up 0 bases and J gave up 3 bases; unmatched junction bases: 3. In germline, CDR1 is LNHNV, CDR2 YYDKDF (reference sequence). This CDR3 is CATSRDRGRYTGELFF. The CDR3 nucleotides are TGTGCCACCAGCAGAGACAGGGGGCGGTACACCGGGGAGCTGTTTTTT.

The table lists this clone with a few counts. V gene TRBV7-3 combines with J gene TRBJ2-6, with D possibly TRBD2 on 6 matching bases. The V end was cut by 5 bases, the J end by 3 bases, with 17 bases between. The germline V gene has CDR1 SGHTA and CDR2 FQGTGA. This CDR3 is 17 amino acids long. DNA of the CDR3: TGTGCCAGCAGCCGGGACTCAAGCACTAGTGGGGCCAACGTCCTGACTTTC. It yields the protein CASSRDSSTSGANVLTF. The variable domain in full, with the rest retrieved from reference TRBV7-3 and TRBJ2-6, is GAGVSQTPSNKVTEKGKYVELRCDPISGHTALYWYRQSLGQGPEFLIYFQGTGAADDSGLPNDRFFAVRPEGSVSTLKIQRTERGDSAVYLCASSRDSSTSGANVLTFGAGSRLTVL.

The chain is built from TRBV30 and TRBJ2-5, with D perhaps TRBD2 (5 bases). Trimming took 1 base from V and 3 from J, leaving 9 bases between them. Germline lookup yields CDR1 GTSNPN and CDR2 SVGIG (reference sequence). CDR3 length: 13 amino acids. The CDR3 DNA reads as TGTGCCTGGAGTGGCGGGTCCGAAGAGACCCAGTACTTC. Translation: CAWSGGSEETQYF.

This chain links TRBV12-3 or TRBV12-4 with TRBJ1-3; D gene uncertain. The CDR3 totals 13 residues. V was shortened by 4 bases and J by 0 bases, with 4 bases between the two germline ends. CDR3 sequence reads: CASSWASGNTIYF. In DNA, the CDR3 is TGTGCCAGCAGTTGGGCCTCTGGAAACACCATATATTTT.

This chain joins TRBV12-5 and TRBJ2-5, with D perhaps matching TRBD2 (7 bases). The ends were cut back, 1 base at V and 1 base at J, with 16 bases in the middle. This CDR3 is built from 17 residues. CDR1 LGHNT and CDR2 FRNRAP come from the germline V gene. DNA of the CDR3: TGTGCTAGTGGTTTGGCGAGAGGGGGGGTAAGCCAAGAGACCCAGTACTTC. Translated: CASGLARGGVSQETQYF.

The chain carries TRBV11-2 and TRBJ1-5, with TRBD1 as a possible D gene (5 bases). V was pared by 5 bases and J by 6 bases, with 14 bases between. The CDR3 is 14 residues long. CDR1 and CDR2 from the germline V gene are SGHAT and FQNNGV. CDR3 coding DNA: TGTGCCAGCAGCCCAGACGGGGGGTTTCAGCCCCAGCATTTT. It translates to CASSPDGGFQPQHF.

This clone has only one observation. The rearrangement joins TRBV6-6 to TRBJ2-7, with a weak D call TRBD1 (5 bases). Deletions cut 4 bases from V and 6 bases from J, with 10 bases between. CDR3 length: 12 residues. CDR1 MNHNY and CDR2 SVGAGI come from the germline V gene (reference sequence). CDR3 protein: CASSSDKVEQYF. The CDR3 DNA reads as TGTGCCAGCAGTTCGGACAAGGTCGAGCAGTACTTC.

V and J are TRBV7-3 and TRBJ2-5; TRBD1 might be the D (7 bases). CDR3 size: 14 residues. Trimming stripped 5 bases from V and 2 bases from J, with 12 bases between. Germline CDR1 is SGHTA and CDR2 is FQGTGA. CDR3: CASSLAGQQETQYF. The CDR3 region has the DNA TGTGCCAGCAGCCTCGCGGGACAGCAAGAGACCCAGTACTTC.

Sample share makes this clone medium-sized. This chain links TRBV24-1 with TRBJ2-3, with 12 bases fitting TRBD2. The germline CDR1 and CDR2 sequences are KGHDR and SFDVKD. V dropped 5 bases and J dropped 5; count of bases not matched to a gene: 4. The CDR3 spans 15 residues. The CDR3 region is CATSVGTSGLDTQYF. In DNA, the CDR3 is TGTGCCACCAGTGTCGGGACTAGCGGGCTAGATACGCAGTATTTT.

This rearrangement joins TRBV25-1 to TRBJ1-2, with D unclear. Trimming left V 6 bases short and J 1 base short, with 3 bases between. Germline V gene data show CDR1 as MGHDK and CDR2 as SYGVNS. The CDR3 runs 11 residues. In DNA form, the CDR3 reads TGTGCCAGCAGCCGTAACTATGGCTACACCTTC. Its translation: CASSRNYGYTF.

The J gene is TRBJ1-5, the V gene TRBV27; 10 nucleotides match TRBD1. V lost 5 bases, J lost 3 bases, and 10 bases stayed unmatched. Germline V gives CDR1 MNHEY, CDR2 SMNVEV (reference sequence). The CDR3 consists of 17 residues. Here the CDR3 DNA reads TGTGCCAGCAGTCTCGCCGGGGGACAGGGGACCAATCAGCCCCAGCATTTT. Its protein is CASSLAGGQGTNQPQHF.

The chain uses TRBV14 and TRBJ1-2, with D tentatively TRBD1 (6 bases). CDR3 length: 15 amino acids. Germline V CDR1 and CDR2: SGHDN, FVKESK. Trimming removed 1 base at V and 4 bases at J, with 13 bases between. CDR3 in amino acids: CASSQGGTGTYGYTF. CDR3 in DNA: TGTGCCAGCAGCCAAGGAGGAACAGGGACCTATGGCTACACCTTC.

The chain combines TRBV6-5 with TRBJ2-7; TRBD2 matches 13 bases. The V gene's germline CDR1 is MNHEY and CDR2 SVGAGI. V dropped 5 bases and J dropped 3; count of bases not matched to a gene: 4. This CDR3 has 15 residues. CDR3 residues: CASSSWTSGSYEQYF. For the CDR3, the DNA is TGTGCCAGCAGTAGTTGGACTAGCGGGAGCTACGAGCAGTACTTC.

This chain links TRBV9 with TRBJ1-2; 9 nucleotides align to TRBD1. Germline assignment: CDR1 SGDLS and CDR2 YYNGEE. This CDR3 contains 14 residues. The V segment lost 6 bases and the J segment 4 bases; nucleotides outside the gene matches: 7. CDR3 amino acids: CASTKGTGFYGYTF. The CDR3 DNA reads as TGTGCCAGCACCAAGGGGACAGGGTTCTATGGCTACACCTTC.

The chain joins TRBV14 to TRBJ2-7; TRBD1 might be the D (5 bases). V gave up 4 bases and J gave up 0 bases, with 13 bases separating them. The CDR3 runs to 15 residues. CDR1 is SGHDN, CDR2 FVKESK, per germline. CDR3 residues: CASSPLYRTSYEQYF. The CDR3 coding sequence is TGTGCCAGCAGCCCCTTATACAGGACCTCCTACGAGCAGTACTTC.

V gene TRBV29-1 combines with J gene TRBJ1-1; 8 nucleotides align to TRBD1. This CDR3 has 13 amino acids. With 5 bases clipped from V and 0 bases from J, the junction kept 2 bases outside the gene matches. Germline V gene lookup returns CDR1 SQVTM and CDR2 ANQGSEA. The CDR3 DNA reads as TGCAGCGTTCGGACAGGGATGAACACTGAAGCTTTCTTT. Residues: CSVRTGMNTEAFF. Based on the CDR3 plus reference TRBV29-1 and TRBJ1-1, the full variable domain is SAVISQKPSRDICQRGTSLTIQCQVDSQVTMMFWYRQQPGQSLTLIATANQGSEATYESGFVIDKFPISRPNLTFSTLTVSNMSPEDSSIYLCSVRTGMNTEAFFGQGTRLTVV.

V and J are TRBV3-1 (or the pseudogene TRBV3-2) and TRBJ2-1; 10 bases are a match to TRBD2. V shed 3 bases and J 3 bases; nucleotides not matched to a gene: 8. This CDR3 is built from 17 residues. Per the germline V gene, CDR1 is LGHDT and CDR2 is YNNKEL (reference sequence). This chain's CDR3 is CASSQGTGTSVYNEQFF. Written as DNA, the CDR3 is TGTGCCAGCAGCCAGGGAACAGGGACTAGCGTCTACAATGAGCAGTTCTTC.

This clone turned up a few times. The chain combines TRBV11-1 with TRBJ2-3, with 11 bases fitting TRBD2. The CDR3 is made up of 16 amino acids. V gave up 5 bases and J gave up 1 base; unmatched junction bases: 5. Germline V lookup: CDR1 SGHAT, CDR2 FQDESV (reference sequence). The CDR3 sequence is CASSPRLAGRTDTQYF. The CDR3, as DNA: TGTGCCAGCAGCCCCCGACTAGCGGGACGCACAGATACGCAGTATTTT.

This clone was found once. The CDR3: CASSYQGRLAGGTINTGELFF. The DNA for the CDR3 is TGTGCCAGCAGCTACCAGGGTCGGCTAGCGGGAGGTACCATTAACACCGGGGAGCTGTTTTTT. V and J are TRBV7-6 and TRBJ2-2; 11 bases align to TRBD2. V was clipped by 4 bases and J by 2 bases; unmatched bases: 18. The CDR3 has 21 residues. Germline V CDR1 and CDR2: SGHVS, FNYEAQ.

This clone was seen only once. The chain has TRBV6-5 and TRBJ1-1; D possibly corresponds to TRBD1 (5 bases). Germline V gene lookup returns CDR1 MNHEY and CDR2 SVGAGI. The CDR3 contains 15 residues. V dropped 8 bases and J dropped 1 base, with 17 bases sitting between them. Here the CDR3 DNA reads TGTGCCAGCCCCGACAGTTACCAGGGGAACACTGAAGCTTTCTTT. It yields the protein CASPDSYQGNTEAFF.

The chain recombines TRBV3-1 (or the pseudogene TRBV3-2) with TRBJ1-6, with a tentative D call TRBD1 (5 bases). Germline assignment: CDR1 LGHDT and CDR2 YNNKEL (reference sequence). V dropped 4 bases and J dropped 9 bases, with 10 bases sitting between them. The CDR3 covers 13 residues. The CDR3: CASSRGPGSPLHF. In DNA form, the CDR3 reads TGTGCCAGCAGCCGGGGCCCCGGTTCACCCCTCCACTTT.